These 4 T cell receptor beta chains were sequenced from one sample in a study of blood T cells in healthy people across ages. It was with a sample-barcoded 5' primer and a J-beta primer mix that a second PCR of roughly 6 to 11 cycles was run. TCRdb itself ran the 5' RACE reads through MiXCR, one entry per CDR3 protein. The profile shows 750,000 to 1,000,000 distinct CDR3 sequences, 25% to 35% of them singletons. These data also formed part of another study, on T cells of mothers and their children.

Sequencing was performed on blood. These receptors originate from a woman in her forties in good health.

This clonotype was seen ten or more times. The chain carries TRBV6-6 and TRBJ2-7; weak D call: TRBD2 (6 bases). The CDR3 spans 14 residues. V lost 5 bases, J lost 0 bases, and 11 bases lay in between. The germline V gene has CDR1 MNHNY and CDR2 SVGAGI (reference sequence). The CDR3 DNA sequence: TGTGCCAGCAGTCTTGACGGGGGCTCCTACGAGCAGTACTTC. It codes for CASSLDGGSYEQYF.

The count of this clonotype is one. The rearrangement links TRBV5-1 to TRBJ1-2, with a tentative D call TRBD1 (5 bases). Trimming stripped 4 bases from V and 1 base from J, with 17 bases between. The CDR3 length is 16 residues. Germline lookup yields CDR1 SGHRS and CDR2 YFSETQ. Here the CDR3 reads CASSVGHLGFNYGYTF. The DNA of the CDR3 is TGCGCCAGCAGCGTAGGACACCTAGGATTTAACTATGGCTACACCTTC.

The rearrangement links TRBV29-1 to TRBJ1-4; no clear D. The germline CDR1 and CDR2 sequences are SQVTM and ANQGSEA. The CDR3 totals 13 residues. V was trimmed by 6 bases and J by 2 bases, leaving 10 bases between them. CDR3 nucleotide sequence: TGCAGCGTCCGGCGGAGCACTAATGAAAAACTGTTTTTT. It is translated as CSVRRSTNEKLFF.

This clonotype was observed a few times. The rearrangement links TRBV7-2 to TRBJ2-7; no clear D. The germline gives CDR1 SGHTA, CDR2 FQGNSA. V lost 2 bases, J lost 1 base, and 12 bases lay in between. The CDR3 consists of 15 residues. CDR3 in amino acids: CASSLSPVGSYEQYF. In nucleotides, the CDR3 is TGTGCCAGCAGCTTATCTCCAGTAGGATCCTACGAGCAGTACTTC.